A few counts support the clone carrying this TCR beta chain. The antigen is not known. At one end the junction does not follow the germline gene, possibly because of a read error. This CDR3 contains 15 residues. In germline, CDR1 is LGHDT, CDR2 YNNKEL (reference sequence). The source of the sample is a study of post-analysis software for immune sequencing data. Study in general: Progressive-relapsing, secondary progressive and relapsing-remitting multiple sclerosis were among the disease courses included.

Broader study findings: In multiple sclerosis, normalized Chao1 diversity was significantly below that of controls. A few TRBV segments were significantly more frequent in patients than in controls. TRBV5-6, TRBV5-1 and TRBV20-1 were among these segments.

Tagging with unique molecular identifiers was a feature of the TCR beta cDNA libraries. Yield was roughly 0.5 million cDNA molecules from approximately 0.91 to 9.4 million T cells. TCRdb used MiXCR to reprocess the PCR reads, holding one entry per CDR3 protein. Of more than 500,000 distinct CDR3 sequences listed, 30% to 40% are singletons. The receptor comes from a girl aged 2 to 17 with multiple sclerosis. The rearrangement links TRBV3-1 to TRBJ2-1, with TRBD1 matching 9 bases. The sequencing input was blood. CDR3 sequence (DNA): TGTGCCAGCAGCCAGGGGACAGGGACCTACAATGGGCAGTTCTTC. Translated: CASSQGTGTYNGQFF.